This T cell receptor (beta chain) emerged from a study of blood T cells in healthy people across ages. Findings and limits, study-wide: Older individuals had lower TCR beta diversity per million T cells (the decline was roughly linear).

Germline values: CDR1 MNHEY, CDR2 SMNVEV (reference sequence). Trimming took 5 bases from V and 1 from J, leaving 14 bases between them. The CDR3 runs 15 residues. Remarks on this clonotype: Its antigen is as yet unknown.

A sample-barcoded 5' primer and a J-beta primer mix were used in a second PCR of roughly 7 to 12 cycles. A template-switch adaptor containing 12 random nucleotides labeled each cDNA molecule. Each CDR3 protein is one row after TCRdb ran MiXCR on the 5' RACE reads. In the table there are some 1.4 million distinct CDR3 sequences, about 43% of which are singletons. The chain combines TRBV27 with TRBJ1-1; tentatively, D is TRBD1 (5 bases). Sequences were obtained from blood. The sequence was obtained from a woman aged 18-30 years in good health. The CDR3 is CASSPNRMKNTEAFF. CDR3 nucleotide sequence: TGTGCCAGCAGTCCCAACAGGATGAAGAACACTGAAGCTTTCTTT.